This T cell receptor beta chain stems from a study of blood T cell repertoires in COVID-19. Across the whole study: Acute and convalescent COVID-19 samples came from the United States, Italy and Spain. Sample material is recorded as cDNA or gDNA derived from T cells, B-cell-depleted T cells, or PBMCs.

The CDR3 has 12 residues. V gave up 7 bases and J gave up 2 bases, with 6 bases separating them. Germline CDR1 and CDR2: MDHEN and SYDVKM. The authors' processing: How many nucleated cells were present was estimated from reference gene primer amplification. Only in-frame clones appear in the TCRdb table, and some are missing; sequencing was by immunoSEQ multiplex PCR. V and J calls and clone size are those listed in that table; D and trimming were worked out from the DNA. The sample has roughly 200,000 clones, 80% to 90% seen once. The source material was peripheral blood. This chain links TRBV28 with TRBJ1-3; D not certain. This TCR was sampled from a human donor with active or convalescent COVID-19. The donor label of this sample is uncertain. The DNA for the CDR3 is TGTGCCAGCATAGCCACTGGAAACACCATATATTTT. Residues: CASIATGNTIYF. Complete variable domain (other parts from reference TRBV28 and TRBJ1-3): DVKVTQSSRYLVKRTGEKVFLECVQDMDHENMFWYRQDPGLGLRLIYFSYDVKMKEKGDIPEGYSVSREKKERFSLILESASTNQTSMYLCASIATGNTIYFGEGSWLTVV.